The 25 T cell receptor beta chains in this list originate from one sample, sequenced in a study of metastatic and nonmetastatic thyroid tumors. All patients reached thyroid surgery having received no treatment beforehand. TCRdb re-clonotyped the PCR reads through MiXCR. The table has about 39,000 clones, approximately 20% seen once. Sequencing was done on a sample of tumor tissue. The receptors derive from a female donor with papillary thyroid cancer or a benign thyroid nodule (not recorded which). Some clones in this sample may be carry-over from other donors' samples.

The rearrangement uses TRBV7-2 and TRBJ2-7, with 10 bases fitting TRBD2. Trimming removed 5 bases from V and 3 bases from J; junction bases left unmatched: 7. This CDR3 is 15 amino acids long. Germline lookup yields CDR1 SGHTA and CDR2 FQGNSA. In DNA, the CDR3 is TGTGCCAGCAGCGCGACTAGCGGGCCGAACTACGAGCAGTACTTC. As protein: CASSATSGPNYEQYF. The full variable domain, with the rest looked up from reference TRBV7-2 and TRBJ2-7, is GAGVSQSPSNKVTEKGKDVELRCDPISGHTALYWYRQSLGQGLEFLIYFQGNSAPDKSGLPSDRFSAERTGGSVSTLTIQRTQQEDSAVYLCASSATSGPNYEQYFGPGTRLTVT.

Many counts were recorded for this clone. The chain is built from TRBV5-1 and TRBJ2-7; D unclear. The CDR3 is 11 residues long. Between the trimmed V and J ends, which lost 4 bases and 2 bases, there was a span of 4 bases. Germline lookup yields CDR1 SGHRS and CDR2 YFSETQ. The CDR3 sequence: CASSGTYEQYF. Written as DNA, the CDR3 is TGCGCCAGCAGCGGAACCTACGAGCAGTACTTC.

As for this clone: One junction end does not reproduce the germline sequence, and a read error may be involved. This chain uses TRBV20-1 with TRBJ2-1, with a tentative D call TRBD1 (6 bases). This CDR3 comprises 12 residues. Germline-derived CDR1 and CDR2 are DFQATT and SNEGSKA (reference sequence). The chain's CDR3 is CSASGGRNDQFF. Written as DNA, the CDR3 is TGCAGTGCTAGTGGGGGCCGGAATGATCAGTTCTTC.

The chain is built from TRBV6-1 and TRBJ2-7; 10 nucleotides line up with TRBD2. V trimming: 4 bases; J trimming: 4 bases; junction bases outside the gene matches: 4. The germline V gene encodes CDR1 MNHNS and CDR2 SASEGT. This CDR3 has 14 amino acids. The CDR3 DNA reads TGTGCCAGCAGTGCTCGGACTAGCGGATACGAGCAGTACTTC. Encoded protein: CASSARTSGYEQYF.

Notes on this clone: A much larger clone differs from this one at a single base, so this may be a read error. The V call is TRBV7-8, the J call TRBJ1-2; 9 nucleotides agree with TRBD1. CDR1 is SGHVS, CDR2 FQNEAQ, per germline. The CDR3 has 15 residues. CDR3 coding DNA: TGTGCCAGCAGCTTCAACAGGGGGCGCAACTATGTCTACACCTTC. Translated: CASSFNRGRNYVYTF. Variable domain in full (rest from reference TRBV7-8 and TRBJ1-2): GAGVSQSPRYKVAKRGQDVALRCDPISGHVSLFWYQQALGQGPEFLTYFQNEAQLDKSGLPSDRFFAERPEGSVSTLKIQRTQQEDSAVYLCASSFNRGRNYVYTFGSGTRLTVV.

In its sample, this clone was seen many times. The chain employs TRBV11-2 and TRBJ2-1, with D perhaps matching TRBD2 (6 bases). The CDR3 length is 13 residues. Per germline, CDR1 SGHAT and CDR2 FQNNGV. The germline V and J ends were trimmed by 1 base and 7 bases, with 8 bases remaining between them. This CDR3 reads CASSLALANEQFF. In nucleotides, the CDR3 is TGTGCCAGCAGCTTAGCTCTAGCGAATGAGCAGTTCTTC.

This clone was counted at least ten times. This chain joins TRBV20-1 and TRBJ2-5, with 11 bases identical to TRBD2. J lost 2 bases, V lost 6 bases, and 8 bases had no gene match. The CDR3 runs 15 residues. Germline lookup yields CDR1 DFQATT and CDR2 SNEGSKA (reference sequence). CDR3 bases: TGCAGTGCGTCGGTAGCGGGGGGGCGTCAAGAGACCCAGTACTTC. It yields the protein CSASVAGGRQETQYF.

The rearrangement joins TRBV4-3 to TRBJ2-1, with D uncertain. In germline, CDR1 is LGHNA, CDR2 YSLEER. Deletions cut 1 base from V and 4 bases from J, with 8 bases between. The CDR3 covers 14 residues. The CDR3 nucleotides read TGCGCCAGCAGCCAAGCTTATGGTTACAATGAGCAGTTCTTC. It is translated as CASSQAYGYNEQFF.

A few counts support this clone. CDR3 sequence: CASSSPTGALNSPLHF. As DNA, the CDR3 is TGTGCCAGCAGTTCCCCGACAGGGGCTCTTAATTCACCCCTCCACTTT. The chain joins TRBV28 to TRBJ1-6; 8 nucleotides align to TRBD1. Germline lookup yields CDR1 MDHEN and CDR2 SYDVKM. This CDR3 is built from 16 residues. Losses at the gene ends were 4 bases for V and 6 bases for J; bases not matched to a gene: 8.

There are many counts of this clone. This rearrangement joins TRBV3-1 to TRBJ2-3, with 7 bases aligning to TRBD1. V was pared by 7 bases and J by 8 bases, with 12 bases of the junction left unmatched. Germline V gives CDR1 LGHDT, CDR2 YNNKEL (reference sequence). This CDR3 has 14 amino acids. CDR3: CASTRGSEGATQYF. DNA for the CDR3: TGTGCCAGCACCCGGGGATCCGAGGGGGCTACGCAGTATTTT.

With respect to this clone: One end of the junction varies from germline; a read error may be responsible. The rearrangement uses TRBV6-1 and TRBJ1-5; no clear D. The CDR3 contains 13 residues. CDR1 is MNHNS, CDR2 SASEGT, per germline. DNA of the CDR3: TGTGCCAGCATTGAAATGGGGTACCAGCCCCAGCATTTT. This sequence encodes CASIEMGYQPQHF.

The rearrangement links TRBV3-1 to TRBJ1-4; maybe TRBD1 (5 bases). CDR3 size: 15 residues. The germline V gene has CDR1 LGHDT and CDR2 YNNKEL (reference sequence). Trimming pared 0 bases from V and 7 bases from J, leaving 12 bases between. The CDR3 protein is CASSQDWGSVEKLFF. CDR3 bases: TGTGCCAGCAGCCAAGATTGGGGGTCTGTTGAAAAACTGTTTTTT.

This clone has ten or more counts. The chain couples TRBV6-2 or TRBV6-3 to TRBJ1-5; no clear D. The CDR3 length is 14 residues. V shed 2 bases and J shed 0 bases, with 5 bases lying between them. Germline CDR1 MNHEY, CDR2 SVGEGT. CDR3 in amino acids: CASSYDNSNQPQHF. The CDR3 DNA is TGTGCCAGCAGTTACGATAATAGCAATCAGCCCCAGCATTTT.

Many counts were recorded for this clone. The V and J genes are TRBV18 and TRBJ1-2; D not resolved. Trimming cost V 6 bases and J 6 bases, with 11 bases left between them. The CDR3 totals 12 residues. Germline loops: CDR1 KGHSH, CDR2 LQKENI. This CDR3 reads CASSPGQDGYTF. DNA of the CDR3: TGTGCCAGCTCCCCCGGGCAGGATGGCTACACCTTC.

This rearrangement joins TRBV6-2 or TRBV6-3 to TRBJ1-2; no reliable D call. The CDR3 consists of 13 residues. Trimming pared 6 bases from V and 4 bases from J, leaving 12 bases between. Germline CDR1 reads MNHEY; CDR2 reads SVGEGT. The CDR3 bases are TGTGCCAGCAGACGAGCCATAGGCTATGGCTACACCTTC. Translating it yields CASRRAIGYGYTF.

This clone has a count of ten or more. This chain links TRBV4-1 with TRBJ2-5; 10 nucleotides align to TRBD1. V lost 5 bases, J lost 7 bases, and 10 bases stayed unmatched. The CDR3 spans 15 residues. CDR1 is MGHRA and CDR2 is YSYEKL in the germline V gene. The CDR3 DNA reads as TGCGCCAGCAGCACGGACAGGGGGACCCTTTTGACCCAGTACTTC. Its protein is CASSTDRGTLLTQYF.

This clone was seen many times. The genes are TRBV12-3 or TRBV12-4 and TRBJ2-2, with 9 bases aligning to TRBD2. V shed 3 bases and J 1 base; nucleotides not matched to a gene: 3. This CDR3 is built from 16 residues. CDR3 DNA sequence: TGTGCCAGCAGTTTGGTTAGCGGGGGGAACACCGGGGAGCTGTTTTTT. It translates to CASSLVSGGNTGELFF.

This clone was picked up a small number of times. The chain combines TRBV24-1 with TRBJ2-5, with D possibly TRBD1 on 5 matching bases. Trimming stripped 7 bases from V and 1 base from J, with 12 bases between. The CDR3 is made up of 14 amino acids. Germline CDR1 and CDR2: KGHDR and SFDVKD. DNA of the CDR3: TGTGCCACCAGAGACCAGGGTTTCCAAGAGACCCAGTACTTC. This codes for CATRDQGFQETQYF.

In its sample, this clone was seen many times. The chain's CDR3 is CASSLTQGMNEQFF. CDR3 nucleotides: TGTGCCAGCAGCTTGACGCAGGGGATGAATGAGCAGTTCTTC. The chain uses TRBV7-9 and TRBJ2-1, with a weak D call TRBD1 (6 bases). With 3 bases removed from V and 7 bases from J, the gap between germline ends came to 13 bases. CDR1 and CDR2 (germline): SEHNR, FQNEAQ (reference sequence). The CDR3 sequence is 14 residues long.

Many counts were recorded for this clone. The V call is TRBV7-9, the J call TRBJ2-6; D is unclear. CDR1 is SEHNR and CDR2 is FQNEAQ in the germline V gene (reference sequence). This CDR3 has 15 residues. Trimming removed 1 base at V and 1 base at J, with 5 bases between. The DNA of the CDR3 is TGTGCCAGCAGCTTAGTACAGTCTGGGGCCAACGTCCTGACTTTC. This codes for CASSLVQSGANVLTF.

A note on this clone: A much bigger clone sits one base away, suggesting this may be a read error. J is TRBJ2-1 and V is TRBV12-3 or TRBV12-4, with D unclear. This CDR3 spans 13 amino acids. Trimming took off 3 bases at V and 10 bases at J, with 13 bases between the two ends. This CDR3 reads CASSFLVAEEQFF. The CDR3 DNA reads as TGTGCCAGCAGTTTTTTAGTCGCGGAAGAGCAGTTCTTC.

Comment on this clone: A much larger clone lies one base from this, so it may be a read error. The chain is built from TRBV6-2 or TRBV6-3 and TRBJ2-5, with 9 bases fitting TRBD2. V was pared by 7 bases and J by 8 bases, with 17 bases of the junction left unmatched. The germline CDR1 and CDR2 sequences are MNHEY and SVGEGT. This CDR3 is built from 16 residues. The CDR3 region is CASTRGGAVGADTQYF. CDR3 nucleotides: TGTGCCAGCACTCGCGGGGGGGCCGTGGGCGCGGATACCCAGTACTTC.

This rearrangement joins TRBV5-1 to TRBJ2-7; 9 bases line up with TRBD2. Looked up from germline, CDR1 is SGHRS and CDR2 is YFSETQ. The CDR3 runs to 15 residues. Trimming removed 6 bases from V and 3 bases from J; junction bases left unmatched: 10. The CDR3 loop reads CASILGISGGYEQYF. Written as DNA, the CDR3 is TGCGCCAGCATCCTAGGGATTAGCGGGGGCTACGAGCAGTACTTC.

This clone was recorded at least ten times. The V gene is TRBV7-9, the J gene TRBJ2-7, with D hard to call. Trimming took 5 bases from V and 7 from J, leaving 9 bases between them. CDR1 is SEHNR, CDR2 FQNEAQ, per germline (reference sequence). There are 11 residues in the CDR3. The CDR3 loop reads CASSETVEQYF. CDR3 DNA: TGTGCCAGCAGCGAAACAGTAGAGCAGTACTTC.

This clone occurred a few times. The J gene is TRBJ2-5, the V gene TRBV28, with 13 bases lining up with TRBD2. CDR3 length equals 15 residues. Germline V gene data show CDR1 as MDHEN and CDR2 as SYDVKM. V lost 6 bases to trimming and J lost 6 bases; unmatched junction nucleotides: 7. The CDR3 here is CASSRTSGSRKTQYF. In nucleotides, the CDR3 is TGTGCCAGCAGCAGGACTAGCGGGAGTCGAAAGACCCAGTACTTC.